This TCR beta chain appears in the sequencing data of a study of shared clonotypes between healthy human individuals. Authors' analysis steps: Filtering differed because ImmunoSEQ produced junction-only sequences that carried no quality scores. Measured with immunoSEQ multiplex PCR; TCRdb has only the in-frame clones, and not every one. The V and J calls and clone size were taken over from that table, and D and trimming were inferred from the DNA. The table includes some 500,000 clones, 95% to 97% detected once. A word on this clone: Its matching antigen is unknown.

The CDR3 runs 13 residues. CDR1 is SGHTA and CDR2 is FQGNSA in the germline V gene. J gave up 6 bases and V 5 bases, and 6 bases lay outside the gene matches. Study observations and caveats: Larger estimated richness was generally seen in naive subsets than in memory subsets.

The chain uses TRBV7-2 and TRBJ2-7, with TRBD1 matching 8 bases. Sequencing used naive CD4+ T cells sorted from blood. Specified subset: CD45RA+ positively selected. This receptor was taken from a young woman in good health. The CDR3, as DNA: TGTGCCAGCAGCCCGAGGACAGGGAGCGAGCAGTACTTC. It codes for CASSPRTGSEQYF.